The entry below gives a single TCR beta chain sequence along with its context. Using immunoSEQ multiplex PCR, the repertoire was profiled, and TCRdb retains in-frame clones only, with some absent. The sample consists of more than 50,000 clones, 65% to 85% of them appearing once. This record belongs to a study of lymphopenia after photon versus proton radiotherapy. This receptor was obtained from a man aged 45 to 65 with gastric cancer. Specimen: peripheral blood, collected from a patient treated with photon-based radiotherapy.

The CDR3 DNA sequence: TGTGCCAGCAGCTCCTCCTCTAGCGGGGCTAAAAACATTCAGTACTTC. It is translated as CASSSSSSGAKNIQYF. The genes are TRBV28 and TRBJ2-4, with 9 bases aligning to TRBD2. The CDR3 runs to 16 residues. V was clipped by 6 bases and J by 4 bases; unmatched bases: 10. From germline, CDR1 is MDHEN and CDR2 SYDVKM.